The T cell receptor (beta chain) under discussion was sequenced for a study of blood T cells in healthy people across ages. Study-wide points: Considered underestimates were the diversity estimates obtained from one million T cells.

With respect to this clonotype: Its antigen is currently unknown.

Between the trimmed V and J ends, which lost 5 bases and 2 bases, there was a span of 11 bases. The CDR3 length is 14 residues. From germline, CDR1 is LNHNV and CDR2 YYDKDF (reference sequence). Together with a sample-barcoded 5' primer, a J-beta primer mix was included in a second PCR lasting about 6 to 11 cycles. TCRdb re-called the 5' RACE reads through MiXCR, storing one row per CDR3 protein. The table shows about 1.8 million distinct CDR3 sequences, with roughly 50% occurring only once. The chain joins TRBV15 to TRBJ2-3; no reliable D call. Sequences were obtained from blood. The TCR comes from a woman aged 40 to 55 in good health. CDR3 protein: CATSGRSLTDTQYF. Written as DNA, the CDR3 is TGTGCCACCAGCGGCAGGAGCCTCACAGATACGCAGTATTTT.